Listed below are T cell receptor beta chains from one sample, sequenced in a study of PD-1 blockade in mismatch repair-deficient tumors. Measured with immunoSEQ multiplex PCR; TCRdb has only the in-frame clones, and not every one. This sample has 60,000 to 75,000 clones; 88% occur once, and the top ten carry about 14%. This specimen consisted of peripheral blood, obtained 52 weeks after starting pembrolizumab. All receptors come from an adult with mismatch repair-deficient cancer. CDR3s leave out the opening cysteine and the closing phenylalanine or tryptophan. Fields, in order: V gene, J gene, CDR3 protein.

TRBV28	TRBJ1-2	ASRDGQGQSNYGYT
TRBV6-4	TRBJ2-1	ASSDGLAGFGEQF
TRBV27	TRBJ2-1	ASSSGTAYYNEQF
TRBV10-2	TRBJ1-4	ASSVTAPGQGYTNEKLF
TRBV6-6	TRBJ2-7	ASSYTGAYEQY
TRBV19	TRBJ2-2	ASTGDREGELF
TRBV18	TRBJ2-7	ASSPDYEQY
TRBV28	TRBJ1-5	ASSFLQGDNQPQH
TRBV10-3	TRBJ1-5	AISESRGAGQQH
TRBV5-4	TRBJ2-7	ASSRRDTPYEQY
TRBV4-3	TRBJ2-7	ASSQDLWTPWWEQY
TRBV7-3	TRBJ2-3	ASSLSGSPVDTQY
TRBV7-2	TRBJ2-2	ASSRTSGRVRGTGELF
TRBV6-1	TRBJ1-5	ASQQGYSNQPQH
TRBV9	TRBJ1-5	ASSRGGQNPTRQPQH
TRBV7-9	TRBJ2-7	ASSGPPGEQY
TRBV7-2	TRBJ2-7	ASSLSRTGGYEQY
TRBV5-6	TRBJ2-3	ASSPRSPTGEY
TRBV5-6	TRBJ2-1	ASTAAFSGGEDNEQF
TRBV11-2	TRBJ2-7	ASNGGATYEQY
TRBV4-1	TRBJ1-2	ASSQGVSNYGYT
TRBV18	TRBJ2-4	ASSPPGQGMGIQY
TRBV30	TRBJ2-7	AGVGQVSYEQY
TRBV6-5	TRBJ2-3	ASSYSGGITDTQY
TRBV6-5	TRBJ2-7	ASSYRKGGNSYEQY
TRBV5-6	TRBJ2-7	ASSLVGVGDYEQY
TRBV4-3	TRBJ2-7	ASSQEVSSYEQY
TRBV13	TRBJ2-5	ASSLAFFPGQGQETQY
TRBV4-1	TRBJ2-7	ASSQKFSSGSFSVYEQY
TRBV11-2	TRBJ2-3	ASSLMAAAHSTDTQY
TRBV2	TRBJ2-7	ARGRIGDRDSYEQY
TRBV5-5	TRBJ1-4	ASSLGPNEKLF
TRBV6-1	TRBJ2-3	ASSGLAGGTDTQY
TRBV7-9	TRBJ2-7	ASSARGTSGSPYEQY
TRBV7-9	TRBJ2-3	ASSPRDRGDTDTQY
TRBV2	TRBJ2-1	ASRPRAASGYNEQF
TRBV7-9	TRBJ2-7	ASSWRTSVEQY
TRBV21-1	TRBJ2-7	ARTGGYEQY
TRBV27	TRBJ1-2	ASSFAGNYGYT
TRBV6-1	TRBJ1-5	ASSESRGLQPQH
TRBV28	TRBJ1-5	ASSEWVSNQPQH
TRBV30	TRBJ2-1	AWSGALYPYNEQF
TRBV30	TRBJ1-2	AWRSPGTGRGYT
TRBV4-1	TRBJ2-7	ASSQVGSGRYEQY
TRBV5-1	TRBJ2-1	ASRRDLGYNEQF
TRBV7-8	TRBJ2-1	ASSYVEYNLDEQF
TRBV28	TRBJ1-4	ASKGETGGNEKLF
TRBV6-5	TRBJ2-7	ASSYSGQLSSYEQY